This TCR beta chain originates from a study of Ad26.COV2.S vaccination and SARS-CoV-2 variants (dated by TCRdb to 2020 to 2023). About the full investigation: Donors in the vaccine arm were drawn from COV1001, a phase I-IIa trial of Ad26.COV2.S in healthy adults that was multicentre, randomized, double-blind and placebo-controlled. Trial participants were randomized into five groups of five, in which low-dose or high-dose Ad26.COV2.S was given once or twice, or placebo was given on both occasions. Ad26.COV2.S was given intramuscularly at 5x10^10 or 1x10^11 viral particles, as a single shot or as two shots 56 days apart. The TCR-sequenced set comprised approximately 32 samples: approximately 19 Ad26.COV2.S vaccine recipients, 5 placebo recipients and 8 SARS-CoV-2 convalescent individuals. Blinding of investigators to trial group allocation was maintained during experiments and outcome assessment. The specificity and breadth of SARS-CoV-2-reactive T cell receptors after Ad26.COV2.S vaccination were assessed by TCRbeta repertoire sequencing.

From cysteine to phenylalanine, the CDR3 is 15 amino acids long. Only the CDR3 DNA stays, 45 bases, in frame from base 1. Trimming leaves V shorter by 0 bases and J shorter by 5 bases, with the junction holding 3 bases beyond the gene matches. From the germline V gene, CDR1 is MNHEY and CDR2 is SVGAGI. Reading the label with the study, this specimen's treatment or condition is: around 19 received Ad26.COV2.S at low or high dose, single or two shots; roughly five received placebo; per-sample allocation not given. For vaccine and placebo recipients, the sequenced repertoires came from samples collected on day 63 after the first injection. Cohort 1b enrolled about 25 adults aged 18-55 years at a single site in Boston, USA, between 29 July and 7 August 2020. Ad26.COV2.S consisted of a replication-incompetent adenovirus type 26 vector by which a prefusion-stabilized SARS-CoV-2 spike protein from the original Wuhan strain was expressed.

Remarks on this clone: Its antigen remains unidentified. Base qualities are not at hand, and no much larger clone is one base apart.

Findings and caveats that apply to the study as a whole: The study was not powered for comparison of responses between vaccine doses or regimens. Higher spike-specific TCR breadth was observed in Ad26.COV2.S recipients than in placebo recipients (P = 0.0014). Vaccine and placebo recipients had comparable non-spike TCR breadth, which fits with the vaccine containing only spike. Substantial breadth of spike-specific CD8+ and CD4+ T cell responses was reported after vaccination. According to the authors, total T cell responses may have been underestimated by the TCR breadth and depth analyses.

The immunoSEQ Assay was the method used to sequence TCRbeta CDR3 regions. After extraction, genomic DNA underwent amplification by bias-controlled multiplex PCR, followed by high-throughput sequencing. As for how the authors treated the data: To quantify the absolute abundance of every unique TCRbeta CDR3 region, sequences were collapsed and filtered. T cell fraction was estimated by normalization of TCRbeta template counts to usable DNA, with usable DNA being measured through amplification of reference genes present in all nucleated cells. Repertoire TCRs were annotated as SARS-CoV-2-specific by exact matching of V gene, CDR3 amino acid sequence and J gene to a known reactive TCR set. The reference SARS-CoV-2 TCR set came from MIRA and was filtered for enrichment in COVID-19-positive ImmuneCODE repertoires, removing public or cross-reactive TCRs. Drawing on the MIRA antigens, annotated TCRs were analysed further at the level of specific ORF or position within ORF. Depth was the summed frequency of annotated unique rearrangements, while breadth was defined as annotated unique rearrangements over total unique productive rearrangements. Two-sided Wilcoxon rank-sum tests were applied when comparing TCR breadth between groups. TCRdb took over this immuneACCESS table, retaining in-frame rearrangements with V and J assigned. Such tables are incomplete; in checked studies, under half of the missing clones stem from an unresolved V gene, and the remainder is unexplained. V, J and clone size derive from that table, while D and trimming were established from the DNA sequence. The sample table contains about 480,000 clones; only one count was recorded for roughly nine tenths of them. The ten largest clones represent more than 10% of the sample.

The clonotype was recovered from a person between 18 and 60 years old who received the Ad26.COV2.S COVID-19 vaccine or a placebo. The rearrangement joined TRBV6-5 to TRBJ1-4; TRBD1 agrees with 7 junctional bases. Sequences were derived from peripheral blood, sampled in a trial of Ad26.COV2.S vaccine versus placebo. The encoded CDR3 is CASSYSRTGNEKLFF. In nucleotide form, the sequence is TGTGCCAGCAGTTACTCCCGGACAGGCAATGAAAAACTGTTTTTT.